Reported below is one T cell receptor beta chain. Profiled with immunoSEQ multiplex PCR; TCRdb holds only in-frame clones, not every one. This sample carries 2 million to 2.5 million clones, 85% to 95% of them seen once, and the ten largest clones take 0.3% to 0.45%. This sample is drawn from a study of shared clonotypes between healthy human individuals. The receptor comes from a man between 18 and 35 years old in good health. Some clones in this sample may be carry-over from other donors' samples. Material for sequencing was naive CD4+ T cells from PBMCs. The sample's subset: CD45RA+ positively selected.

The CDR3, as DNA: TGTGCTAGTGGTCTAGAGGCGGGCCCTACGTTTGAGCAGTTCTTC. It translates to CASGLEAGPTFEQFF. The rearrangement links TRBV12-5 to TRBJ2-1; weak D call: TRBD2 (5 bases). In germline, CDR1 is LGHNT, CDR2 FRNRAP. V was trimmed by 5 bases and J by 9 bases, leaving 20 bases between them. The CDR3 has 15 amino acids.